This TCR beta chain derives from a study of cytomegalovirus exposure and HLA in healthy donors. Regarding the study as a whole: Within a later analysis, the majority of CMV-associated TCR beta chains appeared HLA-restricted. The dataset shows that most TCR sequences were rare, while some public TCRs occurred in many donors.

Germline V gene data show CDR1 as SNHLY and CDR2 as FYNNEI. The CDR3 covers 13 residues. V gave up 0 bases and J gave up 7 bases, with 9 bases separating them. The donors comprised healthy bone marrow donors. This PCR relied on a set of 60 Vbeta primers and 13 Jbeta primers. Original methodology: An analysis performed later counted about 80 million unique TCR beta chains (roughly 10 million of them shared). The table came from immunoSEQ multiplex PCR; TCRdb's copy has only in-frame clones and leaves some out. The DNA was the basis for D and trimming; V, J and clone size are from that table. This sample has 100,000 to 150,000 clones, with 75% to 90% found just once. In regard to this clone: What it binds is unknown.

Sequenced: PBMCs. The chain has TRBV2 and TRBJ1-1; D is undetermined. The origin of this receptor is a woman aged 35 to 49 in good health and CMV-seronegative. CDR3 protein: CASSEAFVCEAFF. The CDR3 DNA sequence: TGTGCCAGCAGTGAAGCGTTTGTCTGTGAAGCTTTCTTT. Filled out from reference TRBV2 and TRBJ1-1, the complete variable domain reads EPEVTQTPSHQVTQMGQEVILRCVPISNHLYFYWYRQILGQKVEFLVSFYNNEISEKSEIFDDQFSVERPDGSNFTLKIRSTKLEDSAMYFCASSEAFVCEAFFGQGTRLTVV.